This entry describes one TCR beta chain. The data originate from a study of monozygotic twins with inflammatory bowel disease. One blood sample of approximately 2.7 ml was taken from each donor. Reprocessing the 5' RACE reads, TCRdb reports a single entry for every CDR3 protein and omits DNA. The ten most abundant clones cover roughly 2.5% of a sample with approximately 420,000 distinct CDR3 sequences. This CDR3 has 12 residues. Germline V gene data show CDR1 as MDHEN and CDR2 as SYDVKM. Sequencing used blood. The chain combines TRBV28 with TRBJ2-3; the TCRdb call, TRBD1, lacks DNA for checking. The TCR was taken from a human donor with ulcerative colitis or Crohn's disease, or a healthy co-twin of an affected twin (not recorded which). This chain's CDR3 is CASSFVGGTQYF.